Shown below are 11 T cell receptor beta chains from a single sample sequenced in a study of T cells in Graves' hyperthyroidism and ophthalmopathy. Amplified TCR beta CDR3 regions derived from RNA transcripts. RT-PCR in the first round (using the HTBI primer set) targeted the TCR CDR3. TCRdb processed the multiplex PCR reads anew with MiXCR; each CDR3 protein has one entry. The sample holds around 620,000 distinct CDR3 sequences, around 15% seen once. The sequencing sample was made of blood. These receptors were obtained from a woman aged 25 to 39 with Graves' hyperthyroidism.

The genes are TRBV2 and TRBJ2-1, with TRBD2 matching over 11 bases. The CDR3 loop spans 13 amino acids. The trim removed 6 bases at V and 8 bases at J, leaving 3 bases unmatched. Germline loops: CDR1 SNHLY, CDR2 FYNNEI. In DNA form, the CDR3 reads TGTGCCAGCAGGACTAGCGGGATAGATGAGCAGTTCTTC. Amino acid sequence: CASRTSGIDEQFF. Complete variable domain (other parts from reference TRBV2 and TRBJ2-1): EPEVTQTPSHQVTQMGQEVILRCVPISNHLYFYWYRQILGQKVEFLVSFYNNEISEKSEIFDDQFSVERPDGSNFTLKIRSTKLEDSAMYFCASRTSGIDEQFFGPGTRLTVL.

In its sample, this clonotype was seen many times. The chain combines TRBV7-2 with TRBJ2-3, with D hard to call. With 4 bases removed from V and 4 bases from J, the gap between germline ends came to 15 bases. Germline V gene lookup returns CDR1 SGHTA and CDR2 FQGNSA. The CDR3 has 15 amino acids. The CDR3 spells CASSSPGRLPDTQYF. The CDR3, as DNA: TGTGCCAGCAGCTCGCCCGGGCGGCTGCCAGATACGCAGTATTTT. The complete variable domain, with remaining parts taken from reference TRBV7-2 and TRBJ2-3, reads GAGVSQSPSNKVTEKGKDVELRCDPISGHTALYWYRQSLGQGLEFLIYFQGNSAPDKSGLPSDRFSAERTGGSVSTLTIQRTQQEDSAVYLCASSSPGRLPDTQYFGPGTRLTVL.

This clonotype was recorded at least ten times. In nucleotides, the CDR3 is TGTGCCAGCAGCCAAGCTCCTAGCGGGAGTAGGATGAAGACCCAGTACTTC. It encodes CASSQAPSGSRMKTQYF. This chain connects TRBV3-1 to TRBJ2-5, with 10 bases aligning to TRBD2. After removal of 1 base from V and 6 bases from J, the junction contained 11 bases not matched to a gene. The CDR3 runs 17 residues. In germline, CDR1 is LGHDT, CDR2 YNNKEL (reference sequence).

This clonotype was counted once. CDR3 region: CASSLLRELWEQFF. CDR3 in DNA: TGTGCCAGCAGTTTGCTACGGGAGCTGTGGGAGCAGTTCTTC. The J gene is TRBJ2-1, the V gene TRBV12-3 or TRBV12-4; a weak D match, TRBD2 (6 bases). The CDR3 is made up of 14 amino acids. V lost 3 bases to trimming and J lost 10 bases, with 16 bases between them.

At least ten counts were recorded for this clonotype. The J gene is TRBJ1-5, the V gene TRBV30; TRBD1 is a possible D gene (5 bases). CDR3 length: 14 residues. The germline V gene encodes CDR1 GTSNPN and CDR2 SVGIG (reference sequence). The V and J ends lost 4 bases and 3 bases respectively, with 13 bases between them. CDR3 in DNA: TGTGCCTGGACCCCCGGGGCTTACAATCAGCCCCAGCATTTT. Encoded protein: CAWTPGAYNQPQHF.

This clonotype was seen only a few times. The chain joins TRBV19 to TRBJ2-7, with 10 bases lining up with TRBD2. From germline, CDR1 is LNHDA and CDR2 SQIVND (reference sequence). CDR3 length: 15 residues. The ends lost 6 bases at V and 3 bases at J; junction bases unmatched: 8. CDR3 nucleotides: TGTGCCAGTAGCGGCCCGGGACTAGCGCTCTACGAGCAGTACTTC. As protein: CASSGPGLALYEQYF.

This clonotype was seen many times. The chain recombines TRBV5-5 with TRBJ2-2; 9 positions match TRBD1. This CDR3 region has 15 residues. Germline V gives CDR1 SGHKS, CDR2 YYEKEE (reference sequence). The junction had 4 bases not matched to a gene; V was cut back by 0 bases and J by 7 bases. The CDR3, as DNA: TGTGCCAGCAGCTTGGTACAGGGGGCGTACGGGGAGCTGTTTTTT. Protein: CASSLVQGAYGELFF.

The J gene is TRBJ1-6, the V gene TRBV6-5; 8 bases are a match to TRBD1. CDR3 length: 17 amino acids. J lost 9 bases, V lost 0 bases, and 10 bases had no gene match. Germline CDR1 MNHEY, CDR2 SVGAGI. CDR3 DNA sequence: TGTGCCAGCAGTTACTCGAACAGGGGGACGTCTGGTTCACCCCTCCACTTT. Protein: CASSYSNRGTSGSPLHF.

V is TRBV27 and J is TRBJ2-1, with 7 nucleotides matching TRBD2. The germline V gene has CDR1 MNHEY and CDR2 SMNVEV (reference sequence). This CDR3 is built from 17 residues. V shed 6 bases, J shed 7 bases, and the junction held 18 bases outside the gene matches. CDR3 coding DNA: TGTGCCAGCAGACCACCCGCAGCGGGACGGGCCTGGAATGAGCAGTTCTTC. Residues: CASRPPAAGRAWNEQFF.

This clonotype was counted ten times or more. CDR3 nucleotide sequence: TGTGCCAGCAGAACCGGGACGGGCGAGCAGTACTTC. It is translated as CASRTGTGEQYF. This sequence joins TRBV6-1 and TRBJ2-7; D is tentatively TRBD1 or TRBD2 (5 bases each). V was pared by 6 bases and J by 6 bases, with 12 bases between. Germline V CDR1 and CDR2: MNHNS, SASEGT. The CDR3 contains 12 residues.

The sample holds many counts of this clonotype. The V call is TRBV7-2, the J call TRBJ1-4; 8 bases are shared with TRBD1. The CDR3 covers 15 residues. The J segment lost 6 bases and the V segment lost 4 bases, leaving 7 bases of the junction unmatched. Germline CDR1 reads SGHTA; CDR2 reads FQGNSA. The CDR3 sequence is CASSSSGQVDEKLFF. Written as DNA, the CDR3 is TGTGCCAGCAGCTCCTCGGGACAGGTCGATGAAAAACTGTTTTTT.